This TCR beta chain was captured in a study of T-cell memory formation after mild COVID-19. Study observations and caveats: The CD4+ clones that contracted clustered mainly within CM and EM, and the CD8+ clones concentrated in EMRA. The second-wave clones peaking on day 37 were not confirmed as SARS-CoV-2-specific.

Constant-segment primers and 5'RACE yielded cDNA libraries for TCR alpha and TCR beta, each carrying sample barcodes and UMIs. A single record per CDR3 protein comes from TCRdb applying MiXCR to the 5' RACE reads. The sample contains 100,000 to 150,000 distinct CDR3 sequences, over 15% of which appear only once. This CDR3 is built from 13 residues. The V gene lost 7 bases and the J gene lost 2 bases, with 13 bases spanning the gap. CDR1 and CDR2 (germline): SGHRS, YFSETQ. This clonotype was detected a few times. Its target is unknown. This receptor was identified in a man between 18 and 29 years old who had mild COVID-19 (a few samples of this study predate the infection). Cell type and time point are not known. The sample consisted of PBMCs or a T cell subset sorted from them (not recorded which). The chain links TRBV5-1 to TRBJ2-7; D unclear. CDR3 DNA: TGCGCCAGCTATCACGAGAGAGCCTACGAGCAGTACTTC. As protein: CASYHERAYEQYF.